Listed below are T cell receptor beta chains from one sample, sequenced in a study of blood T cell repertoires in COVID-19. Using immunoSEQ multiplex PCR, the repertoire was profiled, and TCRdb retains in-frame clones only, with some absent. The data show 10,000 to 15,000 clones, roughly 83% seen once. The sequencing sample was made of peripheral blood. The receptors shown here come from a man aged 40-50 years with active or convalescent COVID-19. CDR3s include the opening cysteine and the closing phenylalanine or tryptophan.

CAWNGGNTEAFF	TRBJ1-1	TRBV30
CATSVGAQETQYF	TRBJ2-5	TRBV24-1
CASSPSLSTDTQYF	TRBJ2-3	TRBV7-3
CASSPPLAGGPDEQFF	TRBJ2-1	TRBV3-1/TRBV3-2
CATSDTGLAGPDAYNEQFF	TRBJ2-1	TRBV24-1
CASSLRRLAGGHEQFF	TRBJ2-1	TRBV13
CASSYSSEVGELFF	TRBJ2-2	TRBV6-5
CASSRLDTGELFF	TRBJ2-2	TRBV9
CASSPLQGANEKLFF	TRBJ1-4	TRBV28
CASSYLRGNQETQYF	TRBJ2-5	TRBV27
CASSYHQSFF	TRBJ1-1	TRBV12-3/TRBV12-4
CASSYLGGPNEKLFF	TRBJ1-4	TRBV6-5
CASSHYEGDRANSGANVLTF	TRBJ2-6	TRBV3-1/TRBV3-2
CASSGARVGGGDEQYF	TRBJ2-7	TRBV2
CSVSQGTGRDGYTF	TRBJ1-2	TRBV29-1
CASRPYEASTDTQYF	TRBJ2-3	TRBV2
CASSLQGGGRGGYEQYF	TRBJ2-7	TRBV28
CASTVGQVYTEAFF	TRBJ1-1	TRBV19
CASSPYQETQYF	TRBJ2-5	TRBV11-2
CASSQDAGGSYGYTF	TRBJ1-2	TRBV4-2
CATSRNIRDRGSDEQYF	TRBJ2-7	TRBV15
CASSLGPRQGASGEQFF	TRBJ2-1	TRBV7-2